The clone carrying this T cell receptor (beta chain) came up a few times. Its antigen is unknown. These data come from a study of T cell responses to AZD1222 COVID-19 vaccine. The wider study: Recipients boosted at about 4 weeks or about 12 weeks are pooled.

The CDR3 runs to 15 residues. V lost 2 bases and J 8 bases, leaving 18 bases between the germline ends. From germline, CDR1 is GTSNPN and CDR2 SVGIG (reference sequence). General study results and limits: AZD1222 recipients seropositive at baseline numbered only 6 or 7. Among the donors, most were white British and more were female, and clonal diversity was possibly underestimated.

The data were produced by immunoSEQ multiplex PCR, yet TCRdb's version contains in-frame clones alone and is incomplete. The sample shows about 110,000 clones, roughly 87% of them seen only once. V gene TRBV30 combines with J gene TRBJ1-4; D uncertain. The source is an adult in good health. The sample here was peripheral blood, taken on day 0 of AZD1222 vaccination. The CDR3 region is CAWSTRWAQDEKLFF. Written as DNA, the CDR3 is TGTGCCTGGAGTACCAGGTGGGCCCAAGACGAAAAACTGTTTTTT.